These 9 T cell receptor beta chains were sequenced from one sample in a study of blood T cell repertoires in COVID-19. The data were produced by immunoSEQ multiplex PCR, yet TCRdb's version contains in-frame clones alone and is incomplete. Of a few hundred thousand clones listed, roughly 87% were seen once; the top ten hold about 2.7%. What was sequenced was PBMCs or T cells enriched from blood (not recorded which). The source is a woman aged 25 to 39 who had recovered from COVID-19.

The CDR3: CASSLGRVDEQFF. CDR3 coding DNA: TGTGCCAGCAGCTTAGGGAGGGTCGATGAGCAGTTCTTC. The chain is built from TRBV7-2 and TRBJ2-1; the D gene is possibly TRBD2 (6 bases). V dropped 1 base and J dropped 8 bases, with 9 bases sitting between them. Germline CDR1 SGHTA, CDR2 FQGNSA. The CDR3 is 13 amino acids.

The rearrangement joins TRBV3-1 (or the pseudogene TRBV3-2) to TRBJ2-1; TRBD1 aligns across 9 bases. The CDR3 extends over 15 amino acids. Germline V lookup: CDR1 LGHDT, CDR2 YNNKEL (reference sequence). The junction had 6 bases not matched to a gene; V was cut back by 5 bases and J by 4 bases. The CDR3 reads CASSRTGDPYNEQFF. The CDR3 DNA follows: TGTGCCAGCAGCAGGACAGGGGACCCATACAATGAGCAGTTCTTC.

This clone has only one observation. This chain links TRBV3-1 (or the pseudogene TRBV3-2) with TRBJ2-1; D gene uncertain. CDR1 is LGHDT and CDR2 is YNNKEL in the germline V gene (reference sequence). There are 12 residues in the CDR3. V was pared by 4 bases and J by 7 bases, with 8 bases between. The DNA of the CDR3 is TGTGCCAGCAGCCGCAACAATAATGAGCAGTTCTTC. It codes for CASSRNNNEQFF.

The genes are TRBV30 and TRBJ1-2; TRBD1 aligns across 9 bases. The CDR3 extends over 12 amino acids. The trim removed 8 bases at V and 6 bases at J, leaving 7 bases unmatched. Per germline, CDR1 GTSNPN and CDR2 SVGIG (reference sequence). DNA for the CDR3: TGTGCCCGGCCACAGGGGGCGAATGGCTACACCTTC. Amino acid sequence: CARPQGANGYTF.

This chain connects TRBV7-8 to TRBJ2-2; D may be TRBD1 (6 bases). Germline CDR1 reads SGHVS; CDR2 reads FQNEAQ. The CDR3 sequence is 15 residues long. Trimming took 2 bases from V and 3 from J, leaving 10 bases between them. The CDR3, as DNA: TGTGCCAGCAGCTTAATAAACAGGGACACCGGGGAGCTGTTTTTT. As protein: CASSLINRDTGELFF.

This clone was observed a single time. V usage is TRBV6-5 and J usage is TRBJ2-7, with D maybe TRBD1 (5 bases). The CDR3 totals 14 residues. The germline V and J ends were trimmed by 6 bases and 3 bases, with 15 bases remaining between them. From germline, CDR1 is MNHEY and CDR2 SVGAGI. CDR3 nucleotide sequence: TGTGCCAGCAGCAGACAGCCTGGGGACTACGAGCAGTACTTC. Its translation is CASSRQPGDYEQYF.

This clone was observed a single time. The V call is TRBV3-1 (or the pseudogene TRBV3-2), the J call TRBJ1-5, with 7 bases aligning to TRBD1. The ends lost 0 bases at V and 3 bases at J; junction bases unmatched: 17. CDR3 length: 20 residues. The germline V gene has CDR1 LGHDT and CDR2 YNNKEL (reference sequence). The CDR3 here is CASSQDPVKLDRSSNQPQHF. The CDR3 coding sequence is TGTGCCAGCAGCCAAGATCCGGTCAAATTGGACAGGAGTTCCAATCAGCCCCAGCATTTT.

In this sample, this clone turned up a few times. The chain couples TRBV15 to TRBJ2-6; D may be TRBD2 (5 bases). Trimming pared 1 base from V and 2 bases from J, leaving 9 bases between. The germline V gene has CDR1 LNHNV and CDR2 YYDKDF (reference sequence). The CDR3 is 16 amino acids. The CDR3: CATSRGGNTGANVLTF. The CDR3 DNA is TGTGCCACCAGCAGAGGAGGGAATACTGGGGCCAACGTCCTGACTTTC.

The rearrangement uses TRBV2 and TRBJ1-6; D is undetermined. Germline CDR1 reads SNHLY; CDR2 reads FYNNEI. With 8 bases removed from V and 10 bases from J, the gap between germline ends came to 12 bases. The CDR3 runs 12 residues. Written as DNA, the CDR3 is TGTGCCAGCGGAGACTTTGTCTCACCCCTCCACTTT. This sequence encodes CASGDFVSPLHF.